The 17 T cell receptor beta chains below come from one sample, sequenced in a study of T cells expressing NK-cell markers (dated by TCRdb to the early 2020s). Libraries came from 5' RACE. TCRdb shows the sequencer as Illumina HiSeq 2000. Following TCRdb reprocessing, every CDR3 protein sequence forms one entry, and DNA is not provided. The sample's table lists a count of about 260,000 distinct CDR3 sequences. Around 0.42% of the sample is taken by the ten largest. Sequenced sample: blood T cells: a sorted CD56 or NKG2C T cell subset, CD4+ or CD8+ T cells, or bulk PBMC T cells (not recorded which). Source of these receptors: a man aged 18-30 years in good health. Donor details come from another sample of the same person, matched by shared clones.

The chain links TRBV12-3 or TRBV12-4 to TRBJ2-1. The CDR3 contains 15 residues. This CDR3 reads CASSHQFQEYNEQFF.

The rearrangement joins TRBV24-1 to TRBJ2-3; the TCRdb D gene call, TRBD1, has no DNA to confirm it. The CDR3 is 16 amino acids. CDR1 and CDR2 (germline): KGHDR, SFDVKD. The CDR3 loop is CATSDFDRTSTDTQYF.

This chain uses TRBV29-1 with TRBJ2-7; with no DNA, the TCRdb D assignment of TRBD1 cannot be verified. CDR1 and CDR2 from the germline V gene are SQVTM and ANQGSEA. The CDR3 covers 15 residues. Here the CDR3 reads CSVARSGTGLYEQYF.

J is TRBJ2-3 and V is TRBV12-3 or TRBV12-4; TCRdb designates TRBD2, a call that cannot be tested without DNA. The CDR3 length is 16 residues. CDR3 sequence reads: CAIEGGGIIGPDTQYF.

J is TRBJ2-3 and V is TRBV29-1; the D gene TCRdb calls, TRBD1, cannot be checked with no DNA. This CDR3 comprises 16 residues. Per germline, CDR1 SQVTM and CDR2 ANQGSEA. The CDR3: CSVAPGGQGEKDTQYF.

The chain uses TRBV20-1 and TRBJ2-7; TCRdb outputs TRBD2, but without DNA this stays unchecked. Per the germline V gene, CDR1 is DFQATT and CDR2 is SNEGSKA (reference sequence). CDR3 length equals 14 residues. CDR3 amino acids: CSATTGTRGEEQYF.

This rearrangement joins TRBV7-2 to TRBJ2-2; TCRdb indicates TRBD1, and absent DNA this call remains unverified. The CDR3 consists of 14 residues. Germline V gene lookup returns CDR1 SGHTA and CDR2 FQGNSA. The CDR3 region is CASSLGPGDGELFF. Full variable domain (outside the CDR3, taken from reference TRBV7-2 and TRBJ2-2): GAGVSQSPSNKVTEKGKDVELRCDPISGHTALYWYRQSLGQGLEFLIYFQGNSAPDKSGLPSDRFSAERTGGSVSTLTIQRTQQEDSAVYLCASSLGPGDGELFFGEGSRLTVL.

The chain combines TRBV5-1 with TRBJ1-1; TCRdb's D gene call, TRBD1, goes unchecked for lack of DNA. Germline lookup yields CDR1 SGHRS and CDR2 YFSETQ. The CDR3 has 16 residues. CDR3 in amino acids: CASSLEGQGLNTEAFF.

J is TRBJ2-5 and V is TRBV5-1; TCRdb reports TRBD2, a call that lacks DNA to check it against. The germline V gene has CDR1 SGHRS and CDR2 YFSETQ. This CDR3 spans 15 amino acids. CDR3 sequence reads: CASSLDLAGGETQYF.

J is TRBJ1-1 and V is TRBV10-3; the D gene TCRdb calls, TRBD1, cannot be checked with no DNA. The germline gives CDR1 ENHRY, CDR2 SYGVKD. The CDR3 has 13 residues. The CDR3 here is CATRQGADTEAFF.

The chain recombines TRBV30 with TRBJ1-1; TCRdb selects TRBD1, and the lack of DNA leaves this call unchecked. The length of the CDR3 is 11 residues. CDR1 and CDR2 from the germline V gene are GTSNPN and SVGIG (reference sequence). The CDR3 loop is CAWIQASEAFF.

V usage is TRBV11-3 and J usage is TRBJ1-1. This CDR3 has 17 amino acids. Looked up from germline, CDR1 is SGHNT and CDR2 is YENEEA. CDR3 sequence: CASSLRGQNIMNTEAFF.

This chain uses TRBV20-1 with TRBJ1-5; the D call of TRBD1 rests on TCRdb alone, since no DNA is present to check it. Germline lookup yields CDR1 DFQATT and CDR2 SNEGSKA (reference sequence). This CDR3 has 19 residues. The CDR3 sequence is CSASYPGQGGGYSNQPQHF.

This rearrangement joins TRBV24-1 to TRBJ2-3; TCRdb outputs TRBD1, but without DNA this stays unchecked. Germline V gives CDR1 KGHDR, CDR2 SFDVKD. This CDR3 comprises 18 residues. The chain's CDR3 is CATSDFQGQGAKSDTQYF.

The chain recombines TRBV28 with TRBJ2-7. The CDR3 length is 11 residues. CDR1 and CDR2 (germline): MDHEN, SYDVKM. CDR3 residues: CASSTDYEQYF.

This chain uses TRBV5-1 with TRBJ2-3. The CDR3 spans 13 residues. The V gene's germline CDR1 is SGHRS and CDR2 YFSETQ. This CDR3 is CASSLDFGDTQYF.

CDR3 loop: CASSLVMQTQYF. V is TRBV7-2 and J is TRBJ2-5. In germline, CDR1 is SGHTA, CDR2 FQGNSA. This CDR3 has 12 residues.